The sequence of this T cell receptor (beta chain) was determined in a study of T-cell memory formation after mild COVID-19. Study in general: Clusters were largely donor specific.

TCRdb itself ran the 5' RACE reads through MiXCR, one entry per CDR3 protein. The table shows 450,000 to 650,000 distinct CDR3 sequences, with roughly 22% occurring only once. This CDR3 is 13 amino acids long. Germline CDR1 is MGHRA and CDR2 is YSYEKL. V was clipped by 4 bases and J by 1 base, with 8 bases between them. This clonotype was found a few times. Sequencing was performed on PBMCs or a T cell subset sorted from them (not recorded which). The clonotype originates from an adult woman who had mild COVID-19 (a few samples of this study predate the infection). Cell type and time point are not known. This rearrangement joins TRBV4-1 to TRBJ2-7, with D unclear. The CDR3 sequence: CASSPEGSYEQYF. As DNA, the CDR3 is TGCGCCAGCAGCCCGGAAGGGTCCTACGAGCAGTACTTC.